This T cell receptor (beta chain) derives from a study of graft-versus-host responses after intestinal transplantation. General study findings and limits: Researchers found GvH clones in recipient marrow, and some showed up first in ileum or blood. Among circulating GvH clones, peak levels were associated with early post-transplant declines in HvG clones.

The repertoire was sequenced with immunoSEQ multiplex PCR; TCRdb's copy has only in-frame clones and lacks some. The repertoire holds fewer than 30,000 clones, with approximately 85% as singletons. A note on this clone: What it recognizes is unknown.

V lost 4 bases and J lost 7, with 26 bases in between. The germline V gene encodes CDR1 SGHNT and CDR2 YENEEA. The CDR3 has 18 residues. The source is a human patient who received an intestinal transplant, so some T cells may come from the graft donor. The sequenced sample was PBMCs, obtained approximately 450 days after intestinal transplant. The V gene is TRBV11-3, the J gene TRBJ2-1, with a tentative D call TRBD2 (6 bases). The CDR3 bases are TGTGCCAGCAGCTCATCCTATACCTCTAGCGACCGGCCGAATGAGCAGTTCTTC. It yields the protein CASSSSYTSSDRPNEQFF.